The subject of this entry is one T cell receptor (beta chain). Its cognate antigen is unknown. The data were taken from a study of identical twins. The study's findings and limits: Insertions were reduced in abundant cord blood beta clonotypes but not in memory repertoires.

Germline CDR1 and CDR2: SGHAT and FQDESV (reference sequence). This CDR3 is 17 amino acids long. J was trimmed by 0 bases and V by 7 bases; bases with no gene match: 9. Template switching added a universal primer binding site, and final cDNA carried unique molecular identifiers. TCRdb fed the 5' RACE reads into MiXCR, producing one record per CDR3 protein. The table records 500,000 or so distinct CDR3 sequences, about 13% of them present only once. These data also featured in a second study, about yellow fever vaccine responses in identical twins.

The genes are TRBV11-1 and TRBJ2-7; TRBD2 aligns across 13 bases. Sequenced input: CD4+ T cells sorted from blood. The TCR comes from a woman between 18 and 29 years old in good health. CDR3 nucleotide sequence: TGTGCCAGCACCTGGACTAGCGGGGGACCTTCCTCCTACGAGCAGTACTTC. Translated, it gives CASTWTSGGPSSYEQYF.